A single TCR beta chain is shown here with its context. This sample stems from a study of blood T cell repertoires in COVID-19. CDR1 SGHTA and CDR2 FQGNSA come from the germline V gene. Between the trimmed V and J ends, which lost 4 bases and 1 base, there was a span of 17 bases. CDR3 size: 17 residues. Cohorts were determined from participant-reported clinical history. Produced via immunoSEQ multiplex PCR; TCRdb's table is partial and in-frame only. The sample has a few hundred thousand clones; around 85% are singletons. This chain joins TRBV7-2 and TRBJ2-1, with D perhaps matching TRBD2 (6 bases). Sequenced input: PBMCs or T cells enriched from blood (not recorded which). The receptor was derived from a woman in her 40s with acute COVID-19. In DNA, the CDR3 is TGTGCCAGCAGCTCCTTTGGGCGGGGTCATTCCTACAATGAGCAGTTCTTC. It is translated as CASSSFGRGHSYNEQFF. Based on the CDR3 plus reference TRBV7-2 and TRBJ2-1, the full variable domain is GAGVSQSPSNKVTEKGKDVELRCDPISGHTALYWYRQSLGQGLEFLIYFQGNSAPDKSGLPSDRFSAERTGGSVSTLTIQRTQQEDSAVYLCASSSFGRGHSYNEQFFGPGTRLTVL.